This is a list of T cell receptor beta chains from one sample in a study of cytomegalovirus exposure and HLA in healthy donors. Profiling relied on immunoSEQ multiplex PCR, and the TCRdb table lists in-frame clones only, not all of them. The sample contains about 150,000 clones, about 80% of which appear only once. Sequenced sample: PBMCs. The origin of the receptors is a man younger than 45 in good health and CMV-seropositive. Both conserved end residues are part of each CDR3. A D gene is named only where the DNA matches it firmly. Clone size, where shown, is once, few, many, or a class for clones that have expanded.

>.|TRBJ1-3|TRBV28|.
TGTGCCAGCAGTCCCACCCCCATTAGCTCTGGAAACACCATATATTTT
CASSPTPISSGNTIYF
>TRBD2|TRBJ2-7|TRBV5-1|few
TGCGCCACCTCCATGGGAGGGAGCTCCTACGAGCAGTACTTC
CATSMGGSSYEQYF
>TRBD1|TRBJ1-1|TRBV10-3|.
TGTGCCATCAGTGAGGCGAAGGGGGCAGCTTTCTTT
CAISEAKGAAFF
>TRBD2|TRBJ2-1|TRBV11-3|.
TGTGCCAGCAGCCAAGTAGCGGGAGCAGGGGGCAATGAGCAGTTCTTC
CASSQVAGAGGNEQFF
>TRBD2|TRBJ2-5|TRBV11-2|.
TGTGCCAGCGGCAGCCGGGACTACCCTCGTCCCCAAGAGACCCAGTACTTC
CASGSRDYPRPQETQYF
>.|TRBJ2-2|TRBV7-3|.
TGTGCCAGCAGTCCAACATCGAACACCGGGGAGCTGTTTTTT
CASSPTSNTGELFF
>TRBD2|TRBJ2-7|TRBV28|.
TGTGCCAGCAGCTGGGCGGCTAGCGGGAGATACGAGCAGTACTTC
CASSWAASGRYEQYF
>TRBD1|TRBJ2-7|TRBV5-6|.
TGTGCCAGCCGGGAGACCACAGGGGGATACGAGCAGTACTTC
CASRETTGGYEQYF
>.|TRBJ1-5|TRBV23-1|.
TGCGCCAGCAGTCAATCGCTGCCAGGGAAGATGGATAGCAATCAGCCCCAGCATTTT
CASSQSLPGKMDSNQPQHF
>.|TRBJ1-1|TRBV19|.
TGTGCCAGTAGTATATCCCCCGTTTATTTCACTGAAGCTTTCTTT
CASSISPVYFTEAFF
>TRBD1|TRBJ1-2|TRBV27|once
TGTGCCAGCAGCACTGTACAGGGGGGCGGGGAGGGCTACACCTTC
CASSTVQGGGEGYTF
>.|TRBJ2-7|TRBV7-2|.
TGTGCCAGCAGCTTAGCGCAGGGTACGGTCTACGAGCAGTACTTC
CASSLAQGTVYEQYF
>TRBD2|TRBJ2-5|TRBV13|.
TGTGCCAGCAGCTTAGACCGGCGCGGGAGTGGGCTCCAAGAGACCCAGTACTTC
CASSLDRRGSGLQETQYF
>TRBD1|TRBJ2-7|TRBV7-3|.
TGTGCCAGCAGCTTAATGGGACAGGGGGCTGACGAGCAGTACTTC
CASSLMGQGADEQYF